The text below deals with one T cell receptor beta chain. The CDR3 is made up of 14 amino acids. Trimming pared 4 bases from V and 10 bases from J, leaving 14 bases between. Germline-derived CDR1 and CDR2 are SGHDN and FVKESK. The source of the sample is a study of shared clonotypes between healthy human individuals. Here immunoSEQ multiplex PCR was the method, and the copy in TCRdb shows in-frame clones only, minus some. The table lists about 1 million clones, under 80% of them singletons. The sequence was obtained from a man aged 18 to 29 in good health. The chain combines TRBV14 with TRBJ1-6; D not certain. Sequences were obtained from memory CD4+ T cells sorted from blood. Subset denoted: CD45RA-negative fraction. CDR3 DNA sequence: TGTGCCAGCAGCCGGGAGGTTCACGGGTCACCCCTCCACTTT. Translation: CASSREVHGSPLHF.